This T cell receptor (beta chain) stems from a study of blood T cell repertoires in COVID-19. About the research overall: Samples of COVID-19 (acute and convalescent) were obtained from the United States, Italy and Spain. T cells, B-cell-depleted T cells, or PBMCs provided the cDNA or gDNA that served as material.

V was shortened by 3 bases and J by 4 bases, with 10 bases between the two germline ends. The V gene's germline CDR1 is SGHNT and CDR2 YENEEA. The CDR3 is 14 amino acids. In the authors' workflow: The assay estimated nucleated cells by amplifying reference gene primers. TCRdb keeps only in-frame clones here, not all; method: immunoSEQ multiplex PCR. V and J calls and clone size are those listed in that table; D and trimming were worked out from the DNA. In the table there are approximately 200,000 clones, 65% to 90% of which are singletons. The chain recombines TRBV11-3 with TRBJ2-1; weak D call: TRBD2 (6 bases). Sequenced sample: peripheral blood. The clonotype originates from a woman aged 50 to 60 with acute or convalescent COVID-19. In DNA form, the CDR3 reads TGTGCCAGCAGCTTGGGGGGAGGTTACAATGAGCAGTTCTTC. Amino acid sequence: CASSLGGGYNEQFF.